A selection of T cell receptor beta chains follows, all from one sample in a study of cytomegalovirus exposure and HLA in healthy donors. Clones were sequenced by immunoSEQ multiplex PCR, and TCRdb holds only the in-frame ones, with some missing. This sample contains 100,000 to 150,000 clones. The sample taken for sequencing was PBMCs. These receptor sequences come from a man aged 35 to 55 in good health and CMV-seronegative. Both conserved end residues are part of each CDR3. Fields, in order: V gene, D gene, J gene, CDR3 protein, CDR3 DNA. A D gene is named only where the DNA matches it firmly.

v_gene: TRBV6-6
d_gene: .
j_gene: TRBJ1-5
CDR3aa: CASSSTGEPAQPQHF
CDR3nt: TGTGCCAGCAGTTCGACAGGTGAGCCCGCTCAGCCCCAGCATTTT

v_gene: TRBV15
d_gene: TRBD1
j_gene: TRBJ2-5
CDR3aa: CATSSDEGADQETQYF
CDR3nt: TGTGCCACCAGCAGTGACGAGGGGGCAGACCAAGAGACCCAGTACTTC

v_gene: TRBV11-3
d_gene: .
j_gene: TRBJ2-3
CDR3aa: CASSSLEESPTDTQYF
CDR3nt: TGTGCCAGCAGCTCGCTAGAAGAGTCCCCCACAGATACGCAGTATTTT

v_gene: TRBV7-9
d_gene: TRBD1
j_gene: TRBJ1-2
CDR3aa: CASSPLVGTGVYGYTF
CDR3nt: TGTGCCAGCAGCCCATTAGTAGGGACAGGGGTCTATGGCTACACCTTC

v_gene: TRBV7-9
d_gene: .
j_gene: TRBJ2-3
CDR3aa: CASAAPAVRDTQYF
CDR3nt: TGTGCCAGCGCGGCGCCAGCGGTGAGAGATACGCAGTATTTT

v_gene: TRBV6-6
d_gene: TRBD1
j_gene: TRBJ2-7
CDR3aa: CASSLVVGQTYEQYF
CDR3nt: TGTGCCAGCAGCCTAGTAGTGGGACAGACCTACGAGCAGTACTTC

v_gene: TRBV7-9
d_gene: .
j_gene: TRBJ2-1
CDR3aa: CASSPSAYNEQFF
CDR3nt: TGTGCCAGCAGCCCCTCAGCCTACAATGAGCAGTTCTTC

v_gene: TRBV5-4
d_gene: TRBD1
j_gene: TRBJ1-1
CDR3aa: CASTPTGGLTEAFF
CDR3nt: TGTGCCAGCACCCCGACAGGGGGCCTCACTGAAGCTTTCTTT

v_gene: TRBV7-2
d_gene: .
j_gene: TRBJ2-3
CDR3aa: CASSFGLRDTQYF
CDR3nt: TGTGCCAGCAGCTTTGGGCTCCGAGATACGCAGTATTTT

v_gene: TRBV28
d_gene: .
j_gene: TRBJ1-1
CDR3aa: CASSSGTFLNTEAFF
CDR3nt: TGTGCCAGCAGTTCAGGGACATTTTTGAACACTGAAGCTTTCTTT

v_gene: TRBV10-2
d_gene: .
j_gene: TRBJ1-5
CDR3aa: CASSETPAGNQPQHF
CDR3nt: TGCGCCAGCAGTGAGACGCCAGCGGGCAATCAGCCCCAGCATTTT

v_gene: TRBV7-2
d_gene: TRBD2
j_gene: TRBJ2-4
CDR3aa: CASSPGLAGNKNIQYF
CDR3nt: TGTGCCAGCAGCCCCGGACTAGCGGGGAACAAAAACATTCAGTACTTC

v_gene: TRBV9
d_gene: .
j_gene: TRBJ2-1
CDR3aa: CASSVGNRGYNEQFF
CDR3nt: TGTGCCAGCAGCGTAGGGAATAGGGGCTACAATGAGCAGTTCTTC

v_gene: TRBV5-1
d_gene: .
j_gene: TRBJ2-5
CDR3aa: CASSTQGDRETQYF
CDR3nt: TGCGCCAGCAGCACGCAGGGTGATCGGGAGACCCAGTACTTC

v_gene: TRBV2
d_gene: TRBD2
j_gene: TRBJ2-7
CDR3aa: CASNSGNYEQYF
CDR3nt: TGTGCCAGCAATAGCGGGAACTACGAGCAGTACTTC

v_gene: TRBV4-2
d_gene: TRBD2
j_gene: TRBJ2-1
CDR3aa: CASSQAPGTSGRYNEQFF
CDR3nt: TGTGCCAGCAGCCAAGCTCCCGGGACTAGCGGGAGGTACAATGAGCAGTTCTTC

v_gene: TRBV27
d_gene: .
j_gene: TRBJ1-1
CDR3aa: CASSSAARGNTEAFF
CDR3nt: TGTGCCAGCAGTTCCGCAGCTAGGGGTAACACTGAAGCTTTCTTT

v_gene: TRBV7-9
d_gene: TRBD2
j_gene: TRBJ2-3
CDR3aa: CASSLFGLAGGDTQYF
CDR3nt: TGTGCCAGCAGCTTATTTGGTCTCGCGGGAGGTGATACGCAGTATTTT

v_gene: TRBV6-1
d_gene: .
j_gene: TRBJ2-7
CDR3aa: CASTKHREPHYEQYF
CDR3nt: TGTGCCAGCACCAAACACAGGGAGCCCCACTACGAGCAGTACTTC

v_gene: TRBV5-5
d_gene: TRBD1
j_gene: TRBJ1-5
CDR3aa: CASSLLTGSWNQPQHF
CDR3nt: TGTGCCAGCAGCTTATTGACAGGGTCGTGGAATCAGCCCCAGCATTTT

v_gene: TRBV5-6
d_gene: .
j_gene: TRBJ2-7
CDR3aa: CASSLALSRDFSGEQYF
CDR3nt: TGTGCCAGCAGCTTGGCCCTCTCCCGGGACTTCTCGGGCGAGCAGTACTTC

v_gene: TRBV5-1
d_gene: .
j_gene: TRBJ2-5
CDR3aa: CASSKETPRETQYF
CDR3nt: TGCGCCAGCAGCAAAGAGACTCCCCGGGAGACCCAGTACTTC

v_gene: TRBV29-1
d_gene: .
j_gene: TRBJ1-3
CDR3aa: CSALDRSGNTIYF
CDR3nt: TGCAGCGCCCTGGACAGATCTGGAAACACCATATATTTT

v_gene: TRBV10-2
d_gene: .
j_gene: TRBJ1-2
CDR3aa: CASSEVEGLGYTF
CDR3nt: TGCGCCAGCAGTGAGGTGGAGGGTCTCGGCTACACCTTC

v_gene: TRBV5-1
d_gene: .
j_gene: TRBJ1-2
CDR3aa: CASSLGQNYGYTF
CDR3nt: TGCGCCAGCAGCTTAGGACAGAACTATGGCTACACCTTC

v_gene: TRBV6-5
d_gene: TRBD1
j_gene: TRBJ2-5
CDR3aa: CASMRQGVGETQYF
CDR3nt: TGTGCCAGCATGCGACAGGGTGTCGGGGAGACCCAGTACTTC

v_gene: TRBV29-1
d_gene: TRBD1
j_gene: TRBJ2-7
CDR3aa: CSVSAQGDSSYEQYF
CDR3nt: TGCAGCGTATCCGCCCAGGGGGATAGCTCCTACGAGCAGTACTTC

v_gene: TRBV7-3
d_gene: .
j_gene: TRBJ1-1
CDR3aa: CASSLGGRDEAFF
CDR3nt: TGTGCCAGCAGCTTAGGGGGCAGGGATGAAGCTTTCTTT

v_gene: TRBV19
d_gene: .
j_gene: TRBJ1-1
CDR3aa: CASSYLLNTEAFF
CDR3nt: TGTGCCAGTAGTTATCTACTGAACACTGAAGCTTTCTTT